The next 22 T cell receptor beta chains were all read from a single sample in a study of response to subunit inactivated influenza vaccine. MiXCR, applied by TCRdb to the RT-PCR reads, yields one record per CDR3 protein. This sample has about 650,000 distinct CDR3 sequences, with more than 15% found just once. Here the sequenced sample was PBMCs from blood, taken about 12 days after vaccination. The receptors stem from a man aged 50 or older who received an inactivated influenza vaccine.

This clonotype has at least ten counts. The chain has TRBV12-3 or TRBV12-4 and TRBJ2-2, with 12 positions matching TRBD1. J lost 0 bases, V lost 4 bases, and 12 bases had no gene match. This CDR3 is built from 20 residues. CDR3 DNA sequence: TGTGCCAGCAGTTCCGTTTTCGGGACAGGGGGCTCGACGAACACCGGGGAGCTGTTTTTT. This encodes CASSSVFGTGGSTNTGELFF.

This clonotype was counted a few times. The chain couples TRBV12-3 or TRBV12-4 to TRBJ1-1; TRBD1 might be the D (5 bases). V lost 4 bases to trimming and J lost 5 bases, with 11 bases between them. This CDR3 has 13 residues. In DNA, the CDR3 is TGTGCCAGCAGTTCGCATCGGGGGACTGAAGCTTTCTTT. Amino acid sequence: CASSSHRGTEAFF.

In this sample, this clonotype turned up a few times. The chain carries TRBV28 and TRBJ1-3, with 7 bases identical to TRBD1. The CDR3 extends over 15 amino acids. Per the germline V gene, CDR1 is MDHEN and CDR2 is SYDVKM. V was pared by 10 bases and J by 0 bases, with 9 bases of the junction left unmatched. In DNA form, the CDR3 reads TGTGCCACCTCCTGGGACAGCCGCTCTGGAAACACCATATATTTT. Translating gives CATSWDSRSGNTIYF.

The chain joins TRBV15 to TRBJ2-1; 8 bases are a match to TRBD2. The J segment lost 10 bases and the V segment lost 0 bases, leaving 2 bases of the junction unmatched. The germline V gene has CDR1 LNHNV and CDR2 YYDKDF (reference sequence). The length of the CDR3 is 13 residues. The CDR3 nucleotides read TGTGCCACCAGCAGAGAACGGGGGGGCGAGCAGTTCTTC. Translated: CATSRERGGEQFF.

The J gene is TRBJ2-2, the V gene TRBV20-1; no definite D call. Germline CDR1 is DFQATT and CDR2 is SNEGSKA (reference sequence). V was cut by 3 bases and J by 2 bases, with 7 bases left in between. The CDR3 has 13 amino acids. The CDR3: CSARADNTGELFF. The CDR3 coding sequence is TGCAGTGCTAGGGCCGATAACACCGGGGAGCTGTTTTTT.

V is TRBV20-1 and J is TRBJ2-7, with D uncertain. Trimming pared 2 bases from V and 4 bases from J, leaving 3 bases between. Germline loops: CDR1 DFQATT, CDR2 SNEGSKA (reference sequence). The CDR3 is 10 amino acids. Here the CDR3 DNA reads TGCAGTGCTAGACTTTACGAGCAGTACTTC. Protein sequence: CSARLYEQYF.

This sequence joins TRBV7-9 and TRBJ2-7, with 9 bases lining up with TRBD1. Unmatched junction bases numbered 8, after V lost 4 bases and J lost 1 base. CDR1 and CDR2 (germline): SEHNR, FQNEAQ (reference sequence). CDR3 length equals 16 residues. CDR3 sequence reads: CASSSRTGAGSYEQYF. For the CDR3, the DNA is TGTGCCAGCAGCTCGAGGACAGGGGCAGGTTCCTACGAGCAGTACTTC.

This clonotype was picked up many times. The V call is TRBV20-1, the J call TRBJ1-5; D may be TRBD1 (6 bases). CDR3 size: 13 residues. The ends were cut back, 4 bases at V and 4 bases at J, with 11 bases in the middle. Germline CDR1 is DFQATT and CDR2 is SNEGSKA (reference sequence). CDR3 sequence reads: CSAIRGGNQPQHF. For the CDR3, the DNA is TGCAGTGCTATAAGGGGGGGAAATCAGCCCCAGCATTTT.

V is TRBV7-2 and J is TRBJ1-5; TRBD1 is a possible D gene (5 bases). The ends were cut back, 4 bases at V and 4 bases at J, with 8 bases in the middle. The length of the CDR3 is 13 residues. Germline CDR1 SGHTA, CDR2 FQGNSA. The chain's CDR3 is CASSSTVNQPQHF. The CDR3 region has the DNA TGTGCCAGCAGCTCGACAGTTAATCAGCCCCAGCATTTT.

The genes are TRBV19 and TRBJ2-2; D call uncertain. CDR1 and CDR2 from the germline V gene are LNHDA and SQIVND (reference sequence). Trimming cost V 6 bases and J 4 bases, with 18 bases left between them. The CDR3 length is 16 residues. The CDR3 DNA reads as TGTGCCAGTAGCCCCACATACCGTTCGGGCACCGGGGAGCTGTTTTTT. Translation gives CASSPTYRSGTGELFF.

This clonotype has ten or more counts. The chain combines TRBV5-1 with TRBJ2-7; D may be TRBD1 or TRBD2 (5 bases each). This CDR3 region has 14 residues. Germline loops: CDR1 SGHRS, CDR2 YFSETQ. V was pared by 4 bases and J by 4 bases, with 15 bases between. The CDR3 loop reads CASSVGRFGYEQYF. DNA of the CDR3: TGCGCCAGCAGCGTGGGACGTTTTGGGTACGAGCAGTACTTC. Full variable domain (missing parts from reference TRBV5-1 and TRBJ2-7): KAGVTQTPRYLIKTRGQQVTLSCSPISGHRSVSWYQQTPGQGLQFLFEYFSETQRNKGNFPGRFSGRQFSNSRSEMNVSTLELGDSALYLCASSVGRFGYEQYFGPGTRLTVT.

V is TRBV7-9 and J is TRBJ2-5; 10 positions match TRBD2. After removal of 5 bases from V and 1 base from J, the junction contained 7 bases not matched to a gene. Germline-derived CDR1 and CDR2 are SEHNR and FQNEAQ (reference sequence). This CDR3 spans 16 amino acids. CDR3 residues: CASSGELAGVQETQYF. The CDR3 DNA reads TGTGCCAGCAGCGGTGAGCTAGCGGGGGTCCAAGAGACCCAGTACTTC.

This clonotype showed up just a few times. J is TRBJ1-2 and V is TRBV5-1; D is perhaps TRBD1 (5 bases). Germline V gene lookup returns CDR1 SGHRS and CDR2 YFSETQ. The CDR3 has 14 amino acids. V was clipped by 3 bases and J by 4 bases, with 13 bases between them. As DNA, the CDR3 is TGCGCCAGCAGCTCGGAGGGACCGACCTATGGCTACACCTTC. It encodes CASSSEGPTYGYTF.

This clonotype has a count of ten or more. The chain recombines TRBV29-1 with TRBJ2-1; D may correspond to TRBD1 or TRBD2 (5 bases each). The CDR3 loop spans 17 amino acids. The germline V gene has CDR1 SQVTM and CDR2 ANQGSEA. V lost 0 bases and J lost 1, with 16 bases in between. CDR3 amino acids: CSVEDGGMATSYNEQFF. DNA for the CDR3: TGCAGCGTTGAAGATGGGGGAATGGCGACATCCTACAATGAGCAGTTCTTC.

The J gene is TRBJ1-5, the V gene TRBV12-3 or TRBV12-4, with 7 bases that match TRBD1. The V and J ends lost 6 bases and 3 bases, in that order; junction bases with no gene match: 5. CDR3 length: 14 residues. CDR3 sequence: CASRMGTANQPQHF. CDR3 DNA: TGTGCCAGCAGGATGGGGACAGCCAATCAGCCCCAGCATTTT.

The chain combines TRBV6-2 or TRBV6-3 with TRBJ2-7, with 9 bases that match TRBD2. With V trimmed by 7 bases and J by 2 bases, 12 bases remained unmatched. This CDR3 has 16 residues. From germline, CDR1 is MNHEY and CDR2 SVGEGT. CDR3 in amino acids: CASTERGAGRPYEQYF. DNA for the CDR3: TGTGCCAGCACTGAGCGGGGGGCCGGTCGTCCCTACGAGCAGTACTTC.

This clonotype was seen only a few times. The chain links TRBV6-5 to TRBJ2-5; TRBD2 matches 12 bases. V shed 4 bases, J shed 6 bases, and the junction held 6 bases outside the gene matches. Germline lookup yields CDR1 MNHEY and CDR2 SVGAGI. The CDR3 extends over 15 amino acids. This chain's CDR3 is CASSSGLAGIKTQYF. The CDR3 DNA reads TGTGCCAGCAGTTCCGGACTAGCGGGGATAAAGACCCAGTACTTC.

In this sample, this clonotype turned up a few times. The chain employs TRBV2 and TRBJ2-1; TRBD2 matches at 12 bases. Germline lookup yields CDR1 SNHLY and CDR2 FYNNEI. After removal of 7 bases from V and 4 bases from J, the junction contained 8 bases not matched to a gene. CDR3 length equals 16 residues. Written as DNA, the CDR3 is TGTGCCAGCACACTAGCGGGGGGCAATCTTTACAATGAGCAGTTCTTC. This translates into CASTLAGGNLYNEQFF.

The gene calls are TRBV12-3 or TRBV12-4 and TRBJ1-2, with D perhaps TRBD1 (6 bases). V was trimmed by 5 bases and J by 4 bases, leaving 17 bases between them. This CDR3 is built from 15 residues. The CDR3 coding sequence is TGTGCCAGCAGTCTCCGCCGGACAGACGGCTATGGCTACACCTTC. Protein sequence: CASSLRRTDGYGYTF.

The count of this clonotype is one. The chain joins TRBV5-1 to TRBJ2-7; the D is unclear. The CDR3 runs to 14 residues. Per the germline V gene, CDR1 is SGHRS and CDR2 is YFSETQ. The germline V and J ends were trimmed by 0 bases and 4 bases, with 11 bases remaining between them. This chain's CDR3 is CASSLATDPYEQYF. The DNA of the CDR3 is TGCGCCAGCAGCTTGGCCACAGACCCATACGAGCAGTACTTC.

V and J are TRBV9 and TRBJ1-1; TRBD1 matches 9 bases. The V gene's germline CDR1 is SGDLS and CDR2 YYNGEE. The ends lost 3 bases at V and 7 bases at J; junction bases unmatched: 16. CDR3 length: 17 amino acids. CDR3 DNA sequence: TGTGCCAGCAGCGACGTATTCCGGACAGGGGACAAACTTGAAGCTTTCTTT. Protein sequence: CASSDVFRTGDKLEAFF.

The chain combines TRBV20-1 with TRBJ2-3, with 9 bases that match TRBD2. Looked up from germline, CDR1 is DFQATT and CDR2 is SNEGSKA (reference sequence). There are 16 residues in the CDR3. V lost 0 bases, J lost 8 bases, and 12 bases stayed unmatched. The CDR3 loop reads CSARDRAGGLYSTQYF. The CDR3 region has the DNA TGCAGTGCTAGAGATAGGGCGGGAGGGCTGTACAGTACGCAGTATTTT.